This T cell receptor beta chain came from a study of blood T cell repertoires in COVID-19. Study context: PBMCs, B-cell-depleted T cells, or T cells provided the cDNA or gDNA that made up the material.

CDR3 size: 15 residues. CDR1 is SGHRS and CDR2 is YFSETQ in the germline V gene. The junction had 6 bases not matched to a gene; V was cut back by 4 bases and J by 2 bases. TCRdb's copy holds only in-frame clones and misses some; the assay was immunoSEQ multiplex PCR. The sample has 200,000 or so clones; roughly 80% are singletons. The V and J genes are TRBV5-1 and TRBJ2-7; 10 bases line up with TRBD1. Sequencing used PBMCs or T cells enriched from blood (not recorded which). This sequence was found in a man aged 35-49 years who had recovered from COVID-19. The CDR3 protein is CASSNGQGETYEQYF. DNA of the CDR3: TGCGCCAGCAGCAACGGACAGGGGGAGACCTACGAGCAGTACTTC.